This T cell receptor (beta chain) was recovered during a study of blood T cells in healthy people across ages. The study, taken as a whole, reports: One million T cells yielded diversity estimates that were considered underestimates.

The sample, about 10 milliliters of peripheral blood, was drawn from each donor. Through a sample-barcoded 5' primer and a J-beta primer mix, a second PCR was run for about 7 to 12 cycles. Sequencing of every sample gave 3 million or more CDR3-containing paired-end reads. TCRdb re-called the 5' RACE reads through MiXCR, storing one row per CDR3 protein. The sample includes some 900,000 distinct CDR3 sequences, 48% of them seen just once. The V gene's germline CDR1 is SGHTA and CDR2 FQGNSA. The germline V and J ends were trimmed by 5 bases and 4 bases, with 17 bases remaining between them. The CDR3 contains 15 residues. Comments on this clonotype: Antigen: not known.

The TCR comes from a man aged 25 to 45 in good health. V usage is TRBV7-2 and J usage is TRBJ1-2, with a weak D call TRBD1 (5 bases). Sequencing was done on a sample of blood. CDR3 bases: TGTGCCAGCAGCGGAGACCTCGGGGCTTTCTATGGCTACACCTTC. Its protein product is CASSGDLGAFYGYTF.